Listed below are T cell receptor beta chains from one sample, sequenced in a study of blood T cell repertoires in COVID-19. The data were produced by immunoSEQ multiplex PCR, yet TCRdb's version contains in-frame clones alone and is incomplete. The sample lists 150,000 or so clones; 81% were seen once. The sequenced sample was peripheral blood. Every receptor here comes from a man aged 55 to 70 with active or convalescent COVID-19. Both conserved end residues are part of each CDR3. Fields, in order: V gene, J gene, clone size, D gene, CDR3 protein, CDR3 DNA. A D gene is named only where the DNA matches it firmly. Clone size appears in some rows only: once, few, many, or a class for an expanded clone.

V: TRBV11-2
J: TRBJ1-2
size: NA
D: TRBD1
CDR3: CASSFIQGAGYGYTF
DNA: TGTGCCAGCAGCTTCATACAGGGGGCTGGCTATGGCTACACCTTC

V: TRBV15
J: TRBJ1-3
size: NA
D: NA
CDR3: CATSRDRDIAWGTNTIYF
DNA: TGTGCCACCAGCAGAGATAGGGACATTGCGTGGGGGACAAACACCATATATTTT

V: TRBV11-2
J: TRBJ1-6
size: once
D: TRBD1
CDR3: CASSSSRAGTGFNSPLHF
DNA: TGTGCCAGCAGCTCCTCCCGGGCGGGGACAGGTTTTAATTCACCCCTCCACTTT

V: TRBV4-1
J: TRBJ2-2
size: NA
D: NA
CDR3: CASSLTLGSGELFF
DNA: TGCGCCAGCAGCCTTACCCTAGGATCCGGGGAGCTGTTTTTT

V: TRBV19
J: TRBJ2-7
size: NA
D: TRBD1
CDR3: CASSISDRGLYEQYF
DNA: TGTGCCAGTAGTATTAGCGACAGGGGCTTGTACGAGCAGTACTTC

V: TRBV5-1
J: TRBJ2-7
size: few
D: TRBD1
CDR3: CASSTRQGAYEQYF
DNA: TGCGCCAGCAGCACCCGACAGGGGGCATACGAGCAGTACTTC

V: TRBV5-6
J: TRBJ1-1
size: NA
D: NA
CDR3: CASSLRGLNTEAFF
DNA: TGTGCCAGCAGCCTCCGGGGTTTGAACACTGAAGCTTTCTTT

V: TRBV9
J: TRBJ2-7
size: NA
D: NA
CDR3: CASSRDLDFAYEQYF
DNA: TGTGCCAGCAGCAGAGACCTAGACTTTGCCTACGAGCAGTACTTC

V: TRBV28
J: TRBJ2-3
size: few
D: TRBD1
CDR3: CASSLGTGTDTQYF
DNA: TGTGCCAGCAGTTTGGGGACAGGGACCGATACGCAGTATTTT

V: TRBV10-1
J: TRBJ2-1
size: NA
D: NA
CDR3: CASSESGAAIGSEQFF
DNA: TGCGCCAGCAGTGAGAGTGGAGCGGCAATTGGAAGTGAGCAGTTCTTC

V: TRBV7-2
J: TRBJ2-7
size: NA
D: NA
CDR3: CASSLVGLRSYEQYF
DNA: TGTGCCAGCAGCTTAGTTGGTCTCAGATCCTACGAGCAGTACTTC

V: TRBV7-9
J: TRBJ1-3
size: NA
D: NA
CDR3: CASSKQRSGNTIYF
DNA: TGTGCCAGCAGTAAGCAACGCTCTGGAAACACCATATATTTT

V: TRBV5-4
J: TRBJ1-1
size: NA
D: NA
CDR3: CASSSSQEIFTEAFF
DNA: TGTGCCAGCAGCTCCTCACAGGAAATCTTCACTGAAGCTTTCTTT

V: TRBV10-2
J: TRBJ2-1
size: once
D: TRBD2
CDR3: CASRGTSGRILNEQFF
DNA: TGCGCCAGCAGGGGGACTAGCGGGAGGATTCTCAATGAGCAGTTCTTC

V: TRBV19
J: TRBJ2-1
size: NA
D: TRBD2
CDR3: CASSIVGGGSYNEQFF
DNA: TGTGCCAGTAGTATAGTTGGCGGGGGCTCCTACAATGAGCAGTTCTTC

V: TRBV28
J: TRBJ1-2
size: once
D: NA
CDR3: CASSPIVGGRGPNYGYTF
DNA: TGTGCCAGCAGCCCCATTGTAGGCGGCAGGGGACCCAACTATGGCTACACCTTC

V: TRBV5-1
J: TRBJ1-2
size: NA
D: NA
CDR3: CASSGTITTPNNYGYTF
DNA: TGCGCCAGCAGCGGGACAATCACAACTCCGAATAACTATGGCTACACCTTC

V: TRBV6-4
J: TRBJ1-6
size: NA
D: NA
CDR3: CASSLAGENSPLHF
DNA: TGTGCCAGCAGTCTTGCAGGTGAAAATTCACCCCTCCACTTT

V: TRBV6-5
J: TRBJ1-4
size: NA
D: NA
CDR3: CASSYGRAREKLFF
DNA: TGTGCCAGCAGTTACGGCAGGGCGAGGGAAAAACTGTTTTTT

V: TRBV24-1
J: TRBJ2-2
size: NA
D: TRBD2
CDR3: CATSDSGTSFTGELFF
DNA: TGTGCCACCAGTGACTCCGGGACTAGTTTTACCGGGGAGCTGTTTTTT

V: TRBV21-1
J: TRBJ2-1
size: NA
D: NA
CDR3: CASRTTRDRKNNEQFF
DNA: TGTGCCAGCCGAACAACTCGGGACAGGAAAAACAATGAGCAGTTCTTC

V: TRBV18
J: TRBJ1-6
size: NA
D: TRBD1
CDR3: CASSPFSGQGDSPLHF
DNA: TGTGCCAGCTCACCCTTTTCGGGACAGGGAGACTCACCCCTCCACTTT

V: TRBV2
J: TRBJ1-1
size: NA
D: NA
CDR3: CASSAEGSAGTEAFF
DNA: TGTGCCAGCAGTGCGGAGGGCTCAGCGGGCACTGAAGCTTTCTTT

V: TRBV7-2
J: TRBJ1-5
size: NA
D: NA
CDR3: CASSRDKNQPQHF
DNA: TGTGCCAGCAGCCGAGATAAAAATCAGCCCCAGCATTTT

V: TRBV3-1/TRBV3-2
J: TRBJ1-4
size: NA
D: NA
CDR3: CASSLSTQGYEKLFF
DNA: TGTGCCAGCAGCCTCAGTACCCAGGGGTATGAAAAACTGTTTTTT

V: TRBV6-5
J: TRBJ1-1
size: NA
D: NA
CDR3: CASSFAEAFF
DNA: TGTGCCAGCAGTTTCGCTGAAGCTTTCTTT

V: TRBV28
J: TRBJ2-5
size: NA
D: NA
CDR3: CASSGLRGQETQYF
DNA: TGTGCCAGCAGTGGCCTGCGGGGCCAGGAGACCCAGTACTTC

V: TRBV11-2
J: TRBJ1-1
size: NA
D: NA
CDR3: CASSFNLDTEAFF
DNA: TGTGCCAGCAGCTTTAACTTGGACACTGAAGCTTTCTTT

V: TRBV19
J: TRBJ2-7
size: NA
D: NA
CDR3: CASSIGRHLAYEQYF
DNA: TGTGCCAGTAGTATAGGGCGGCACCTGGCCTACGAGCAGTACTTC

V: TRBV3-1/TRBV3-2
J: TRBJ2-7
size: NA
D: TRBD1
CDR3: CASSQDRLGFGTGDFVGSYEQYF
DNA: TGTGCCAGCAGCCAAGATCGGCTTGGTTTTGGGACAGGGGATTTCGTCGGCTCCTACGAGCAGTACTTC

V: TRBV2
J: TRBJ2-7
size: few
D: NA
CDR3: CASIAGRAGSPSYEQYF
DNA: TGTGCCAGCATCGCAGGGCGAGCGGGTTCCCCTTCCTACGAGCAGTACTTC